This T cell receptor (beta chain) was identified during a study of T cells in tuberculosis. Sorting used thawed, overnight-rested PBMC stained with anti-CD3, a viability dye and GMM-loaded CD1B tetramer. C32 glucose monomycolate from Rhodococcus equi was loaded onto the CD1B tetramers. Profiled with immunoSEQ multiplex PCR; TCRdb holds only in-frame clones, not every one. The sample carries 61,000 or so clones, around 81% recorded once. This CDR3 has 13 residues. Trimming shortened V by 4 bases and J by 3 bases, and 10 bases separated the two germline ends. The germline V gene encodes CDR1 MGHRA and CDR2 YSYEKL.

The rearrangement uses TRBV4-1 and TRBJ2-7, with a possible D match to TRBD1 (5 bases). Sequencing was performed on CD1b-GMM tetramer-negative cells sorted from PBMCs. The receptor's source is an adult woman with latent tuberculosis. CDR3 amino acids: CASSLGRGYEQYF. As DNA, the CDR3 is TGCGCCAGCAGCCTAGGAAGGGGCTACGAGCAGTACTTC.